This TCR beta chain stems from a study of blood T cell repertoires in COVID-19. About the study: The analysed material was cDNA or gDNA that came from T cells, B-cell-depleted T cells, or PBMCs.

How the authors handled the data: Estimation of nucleated cell counts was performed using reference gene primer amplification. Here immunoSEQ multiplex PCR was the method, and the copy in TCRdb shows in-frame clones only, minus some. That table supplies the V and J calls and clone size; D and trimming were determined from the DNA. The repertoire includes about 160,000 clones, roughly 90% of them detected once, and nearly 0.55% sits in the top ten. CDR3 length equals 19 residues. Germline assignment: CDR1 MNHEY and CDR2 SMNVEV (reference sequence). V shed 6 bases, J shed 0 bases, and the junction held 11 bases outside the gene matches.

The source of this sequence is a man between 45 and 60 years old with acute or convalescent COVID-19. The chain recombines TRBV27 with TRBJ2-3; TRBD2 matches at 14 bases. Sequences were obtained from peripheral blood. Here the CDR3 reads CASRKGLAGGPPSTDTQYF. The CDR3 DNA reads as TGTGCCAGCAGGAAAGGACTAGCGGGAGGCCCGCCGAGCACAGATACGCAGTATTTT.